The 10 T cell receptor beta chains given below trace back to one sample, sequenced in a study of neurological immune-mediated disorders. TCRdb re-derived calls from the 5' RACE reads in MiXCR, one entry per CDR3 protein. The profile covers roughly 25,000 distinct CDR3 sequences, with roughly 7% appearing a single time and approximately 4.3% taken by the ten largest. Sequencing input: PBMCs. The receptors stem from a woman in her thirties or forties in good health.

This clonotype was seen at least ten times. V usage is TRBV12-3 or TRBV12-4 and J usage is TRBJ2-7, with D perhaps given as TRBD1 or TRBD2 (5 bases each). Trimming left V 3 bases short and J 2 bases short, with 11 bases between. The CDR3 has 14 amino acids. This CDR3 reads CASSLTADTYEQYF. The CDR3 DNA reads TGTGCCAGCAGTTTGACAGCGGATACCTACGAGCAGTACTTC.

This clonotype is medium-sized by share. The chain carries TRBV29-1 and TRBJ2-5; 7 bases map to TRBD1. Germline V lookup: CDR1 SQVTM, CDR2 ANQGSEA. V was pared by 4 bases and J by 5 bases, with 4 bases of the junction left unmatched. This CDR3 comprises 12 residues. Here the CDR3 reads CSVGQGTETQYF. The CDR3 DNA reads as TGCAGCGTTGGACAGGGAACTGAGACCCAGTACTTC.

This clonotype has a count of ten or more. This chain connects TRBV5-1 to TRBJ2-7, with D hard to call. V was shortened by 4 bases and J by 3 bases, with 17 bases between the two germline ends. Germline V gene lookup returns CDR1 SGHRS and CDR2 YFSETQ. This CDR3 has 15 residues. DNA for the CDR3: TGCGCCAGCAGCCTCAATGGGGTAAGCTACTACGAGCAGTACTTC. Its translation is CASSLNGVSYYEQYF.

This clonotype was found many times. The chain couples TRBV7-2 to TRBJ2-3, with D possibly matching TRBD2 (6 bases). The germline CDR1 and CDR2 sequences are SGHTA and FQGNSA. V was clipped by 6 bases and J by 2 bases, with 9 bases between them. The CDR3 runs 13 residues. The CDR3 spells CASRGGVTDTQYF. The CDR3 bases are TGTGCCAGCAGAGGCGGGGTCACAGATACGCAGTATTTT.

This clonotype appeared many times. The chain has TRBV6-1 and TRBJ2-2; tentative D call: TRBD2 (6 bases). The CDR3 covers 14 residues. Germline CDR1 reads MNHNS; CDR2 reads SASEGT. With 7 bases removed from V and 6 bases from J, the gap between germline ends came to 15 bases. In DNA, the CDR3 is TGTGCCAGCACCTCCGGGCGGGACCCCGGGGAGCTGTTTTTT. Translating it yields CASTSGRDPGELFF.

This clonotype was detected many times. The V call is TRBV4-1, the J call TRBJ1-4; TRBD1 is a possible D gene (5 bases). Trimming pared 4 bases from V and 7 bases from J, leaving 19 bases between. The CDR3 extends over 16 amino acids. Per the germline V gene, CDR1 is MGHRA and CDR2 is YSYEKL. The CDR3 DNA follows: TGCGCCAGCAGCCTCCCCTTCAGGGCAAGAAGTGAAAAACTGTTTTTT. Its protein is CASSLPFRARSEKLFF.

There are many counts of this clonotype. This rearrangement joins TRBV20-1 to TRBJ2-6; D is uncertain. CDR1 DFQATT and CDR2 SNEGSKA come from the germline V gene (reference sequence). The V end was cut by 3 bases, the J end by 0 bases, with 6 bases between. This CDR3 has 14 residues. CDR3 nucleotide sequence: TGCAGTGCTAGGGTGGTCTCTGGGGCCAACGTCCTGACTTTC. Protein: CSARVVSGANVLTF.

This clonotype was seen many times. The chain is built from TRBV7-8 and TRBJ1-6; maybe TRBD1 (6 bases). Germline-derived CDR1 and CDR2 are SGHVS and FQNEAQ. V was shortened by 4 bases and J by 7 bases, with 17 bases between the two germline ends. CDR3 length: 16 residues. CDR3 loop: CASSSATGTMNSPLHF. The CDR3 DNA sequence: TGTGCCAGCAGCTCCGCCACAGGGACGATGAATTCACCCCTCCACTTT.

The chain is built from TRBV5-4 and TRBJ2-1, with a weak D call TRBD2 (6 bases). The CDR3 runs 14 residues. V shed 2 bases and J shed 8 bases, with 14 bases lying between them. Germline CDR1 and CDR2: SGHNT and YYREEE (reference sequence). CDR3 in DNA: TGTGCCAGCAGCTTTGGCTTAGCGGCCGATGAGCAGTTCTTC. Residues: CASSFGLAADEQFF. The variable domain in full, with the rest retrieved from reference TRBV5-4 and TRBJ2-1, is ETGVTQSPTHLIKTRGQQVTLRCSSQSGHNTVSWYQQALGQGPQFIFQYYREEENGRGNFPPRFSGLQFPNYSSELNVNALELDDSALYLCASSFGLAADEQFFGPGTRLTVL.

This clonotype was recorded at least ten times. The V gene is TRBV2, the J gene TRBJ2-1; no reliable D call. Germline V gene lookup returns CDR1 SNHLY and CDR2 FYNNEI. The V gene lost 5 bases and the J gene lost 3 bases, with 14 bases spanning the gap. The CDR3 is 15 amino acids. In nucleotides, the CDR3 is TGTGCCAGCAGTCCCGGTCGGTCCGACTACAATGAGCAGTTCTTC. Its translation is CASSPGRSDYNEQFF.